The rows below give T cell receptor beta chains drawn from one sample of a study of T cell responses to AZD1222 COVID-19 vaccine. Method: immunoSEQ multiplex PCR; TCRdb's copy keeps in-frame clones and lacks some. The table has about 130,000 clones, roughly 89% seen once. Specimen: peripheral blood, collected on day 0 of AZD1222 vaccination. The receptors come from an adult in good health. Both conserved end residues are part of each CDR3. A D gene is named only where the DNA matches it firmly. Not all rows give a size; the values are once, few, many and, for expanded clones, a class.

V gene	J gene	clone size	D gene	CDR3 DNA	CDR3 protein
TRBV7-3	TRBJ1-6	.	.	TGTGCCAGCAGCTTACGGAGGACCAATTCACCCCTCCACTTT	CASSLRRTNSPLHF
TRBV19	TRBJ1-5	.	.	TGTGCCAGTAGTATAATGGCGGATAGCAATCAGCCCCAGCATTTT	CASSIMADSNQPQHF
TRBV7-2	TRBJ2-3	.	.	TGTGCCAGCAGCCCTAGCGCCGTCACAGATACGCAGTATTTT	CASSPSAVTDTQYF
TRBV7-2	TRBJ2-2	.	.	TGTGCCAGCAGCTTAGAGGCCAGGGGCTTCACCGGGGAGCTGTTTTTT	CASSLEARGFTGELFF
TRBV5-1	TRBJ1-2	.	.	TGCGCCAGCAGCTTGGAACCGTACTATGGCTACACCTTC	CASSLEPYYGYTF
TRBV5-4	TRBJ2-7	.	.	TGTGCCAGCAGCTTTTGGGCCGCTACTCCTGACGAGCAGTACTTC	CASSFWAATPDEQYF
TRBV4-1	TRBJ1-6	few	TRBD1	TGCGCCAGCAGCCAACCAGGGGGCAATTCACCCCTCCACTTT	CASSQPGGNSPLHF
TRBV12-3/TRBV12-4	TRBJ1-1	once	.	TGTGCCAGCAGTTTATCTAACACTGAAGCTTTCTTT	CASSLSNTEAFF
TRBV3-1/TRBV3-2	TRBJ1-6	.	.	TGTGCCAGCAGCCATCCGGGACGGTTTAATTCACCCCTCCACTTT	CASSHPGRFNSPLHF
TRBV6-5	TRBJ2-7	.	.	TGTGCCAGCAGTTTTCCCAAAGACAGGAATTCCTACGAGCAGTACTTC	CASSFPKDRNSYEQYF
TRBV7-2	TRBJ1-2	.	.	TGTGCCAGCAGCTTAGGGCCAGGGGTCAACTATGGCTACACCTTC	CASSLGPGVNYGYTF
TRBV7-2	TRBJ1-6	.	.	TGTGCCAGCAGCTTAGGGTTTGTAGGTTCACCCCTCCACTTT	CASSLGFVGSPLHF
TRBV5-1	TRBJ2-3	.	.	TGCGCCAGCAGCTTGACAGGGGACTCCACAGATACGCAGTATTTT	CASSLTGDSTDTQYF
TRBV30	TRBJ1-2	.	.	TGTGCCTGGAGTTGGGCGGGCTATGGCTACACCTTC	CAWSWAGYGYTF
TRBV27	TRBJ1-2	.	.	TGTGCCAGCAGGTTGCTATCAATGAACTATGGCTACACCTTC	CASRLLSMNYGYTF
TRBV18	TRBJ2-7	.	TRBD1	TGTGCCAGCTCCCAGGGGACAGGGTCCCCCTACGAGCAGTACTTC	CASSQGTGSPYEQYF
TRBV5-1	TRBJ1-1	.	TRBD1	TGCGCCAGCAGCAAATACGGACAGGGGGGTGAAGCTTTCTTT	CASSKYGQGGEAFF
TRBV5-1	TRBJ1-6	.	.	TGCGCCAGCAGCTTGCAGGGGATGGATTCACCCCTCCACTTT	CASSLQGMDSPLHF
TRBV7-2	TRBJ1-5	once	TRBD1	TGTGCCAGCAGCTTAGGCGACAGGGACCGGCCCCAGCATTTT	CASSLGDRDRPQHF
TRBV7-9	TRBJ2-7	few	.	TGTGCCAGCGTCCCCGATATCCCCCACGAGCAGTACTTC	CASVPDIPHEQYF
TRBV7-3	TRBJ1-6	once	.	TGTGCCAGCAGCTTAACGTCGGGGTTAGGTTCACCCCTCCACTTT	CASSLTSGLGSPLHF
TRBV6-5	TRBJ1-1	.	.	TGTGCCAGCAGCCCCCGTGGGGGGGCCTTAAGTGAAGCTTTCTTT	CASSPRGGALSEAFF